Below, 30 T cell receptor beta chains from the same sample are listed, as sequenced in a study of neurological immune-mediated disorders. TCRdb reprocessed the 5' RACE reads via MiXCR and lists one record per CDR3 protein. The sample yields just under 45,000 distinct CDR3 sequences, under 25% seen once. Time point indicated: technical triplicate 3. Sequencing was carried out using PBMCs. The receptors come from a man in his 60s with HTLV-1-associated myelopathy (HAM/TSP).

This clonotype was found many times. The chain combines TRBV2 with TRBJ1-6, with D unclear. Germline V lookup: CDR1 SNHLY, CDR2 FYNNEI. The CDR3 is made up of 14 amino acids. The V and J ends lost 2 bases and 4 bases respectively, with 6 bases between them. CDR3 amino acids: CASSEQSYNSPLHF. The CDR3 coding sequence is TGTGCCAGCAGTGAACAGAGTTATAATTCACCCCTCCACTTT. The whole variable domain, remainder taken from reference TRBV2 and TRBJ1-6, is EPEVTQTPSHQVTQMGQEVILRCVPISNHLYFYWYRQILGQKVEFLVSFYNNEISEKSEIFDDQFSVERPDGSNFTLKIRSTKLEDSAMYFCASSEQSYNSPLHFGNGTRLTVT.

This clonotype was observed at least ten times. The chain joins TRBV7-2 to TRBJ2-3; 14 bases match TRBD2. Germline-derived CDR1 and CDR2 are SGHTA and FQGNSA. The CDR3 totals 16 residues. J lost 5 bases, V lost 4 bases, and 5 bases had no gene match. CDR3 sequence: CASSSSGTSGGDTQYF. As DNA, the CDR3 is TGTGCCAGCAGCTCATCCGGGACTAGCGGGGGAGATACGCAGTATTTT. The whole variable domain, remainder taken from reference TRBV7-2 and TRBJ2-3, is GAGVSQSPSNKVTEKGKDVELRCDPISGHTALYWYRQSLGQGLEFLIYFQGNSAPDKSGLPSDRFSAERTGGSVSTLTIQRTQQEDSAVYLCASSSSGTSGGDTQYFGPGTRLTVL.

This clonotype was counted at least ten times. V and J are TRBV4-1 and TRBJ2-1; tentative D call: TRBD1 (5 bases). Germline V gene data show CDR1 as MGHRA and CDR2 as YSYEKL. The CDR3 is 15 residues long. The V and J ends lost 1 base and 4 bases respectively, with 11 bases between them. CDR3 nucleotides: TGCGCCAGCAGCCAAGCAGGGTTCGAATACAATGAGCAGTTCTTC. It specifies CASSQAGFEYNEQFF.

This clonotype has a count of ten or more. The chain combines TRBV20-1 with TRBJ2-5, with D unclear. The CDR3 is made up of 10 amino acids. CDR1 DFQATT and CDR2 SNEGSKA come from the germline V gene (reference sequence). V was cut by 4 bases and J by 2 bases, with 2 bases left in between. Written as DNA, the CDR3 is TGCAGTGCTACTCAAGAGACCCAGTACTTC. The encoded protein is CSATQETQYF.

This clonotype was detected ten times or more. The chain uses TRBV5-1 and TRBJ2-1, with 9 bases fitting TRBD1. CDR3 length: 15 amino acids. After removal of 0 bases from V and 8 bases from J, the junction contained 6 bases not matched to a gene. Per germline, CDR1 SGHRS and CDR2 YFSETQ. In nucleotides, the CDR3 is TGCGCCAGCAGCTTGGACAGGGGGCCTCCAGATGAGCAGTTCTTC. It encodes CASSLDRGPPDEQFF. Variable domain in full (rest from reference TRBV5-1 and TRBJ2-1): KAGVTQTPRYLIKTRGQQVTLSCSPISGHRSVSWYQQTPGQGLQFLFEYFSETQRNKGNFPGRFSGRQFSNSRSEMNVSTLELGDSALYLCASSLDRGPPDEQFFGPGTRLTVL.

This clonotype occurred many times. The chain's CDR3 is CASSPWTGLGETQYF. In nucleotides, the CDR3 is TGTGCCAGCAGTCCCTGGACAGGGCTGGGAGAGACCCAGTACTTC. The rearrangement links TRBV2 to TRBJ2-5, with 8 bases fitting TRBD1. There are 15 residues in the CDR3. From germline, CDR1 is SNHLY and CDR2 FYNNEI. V dropped 5 bases and J dropped 4; count of bases not matched to a gene: 9.

This chain links TRBV7-9 with TRBJ2-1; D uncertain. Looked up from germline, CDR1 is SEHNR and CDR2 is FQNEAQ (reference sequence). The CDR3 contains 14 residues. The V gene lost 1 base and the J gene lost 8 bases, with 12 bases spanning the gap. The CDR3 DNA sequence: TGTGCCAGCAGCTTAGGCCATCGTAACTATGAGCAGTTCTTC. Its protein is CASSLGHRNYEQFF.

In this sample, this clonotype turned up many times. This chain joins TRBV11-2 and TRBJ2-4; 9 nucleotides line up with TRBD1. The CDR3 sequence is 15 residues long. Germline V gene data show CDR1 as SGHAT and CDR2 as FQNNGV. The trim removed 1 base at V and 5 bases at J, leaving 3 bases unmatched. CDR3 in DNA: TGTGCCAGCAGCTTAGGACAGGGGGTCCAAAACATTCAGTACTTC. It is translated as CASSLGQGVQNIQYF.

This clonotype appeared many times. The rearrangement links TRBV27 to TRBJ2-1, with TRBD2 matching over 14 bases. This CDR3 is built from 18 residues. Germline CDR1 reads MNHEY; CDR2 reads SMNVEV (reference sequence). The V gene end was trimmed by 6 bases and the J gene end by 8 bases; junction bases not matched to a gene: 15. CDR3 DNA sequence: TGTGCCAGCAGCCCGGGACTAGCGGGAGTGGGGTTGGGGGATGAGCAGTTCTTC. Translation gives CASSPGLAGVGLGDEQFF.

This clonotype rates as large (0.1 to 1%). The V call is TRBV7-9, the J call TRBJ2-7; the match to TRBD1 covers 9 bases. V gave up 7 bases and J gave up 3 bases; unmatched junction bases: 4. This CDR3 has 13 amino acids. CDR1 SEHNR and CDR2 FQNEAQ come from the germline V gene (reference sequence). The CDR3 sequence is CASIEDRGYEQYF. The CDR3 coding sequence is TGTGCCAGCATCGAGGACAGGGGCTACGAGCAGTACTTC. Complete variable domain (other parts from reference TRBV7-9 and TRBJ2-7): DTGVSQNPRHKITKRGQNVTFRCDPISEHNRLYWYRQTLGQGPEFLTYFQNEAQLEKSRLLSDRFSAERPKGSFSTLEIQRTEQGDSAMYLCASIEDRGYEQYFGPGTRLTVT.

This clonotype has at least ten counts. The chain uses TRBV7-9 and TRBJ2-7; the D call may be TRBD1 or TRBD2 (6 bases each). The CDR3 consists of 19 residues. CDR1 is SEHNR and CDR2 is FQNEAQ in the germline V gene (reference sequence). Trimming took 2 bases from V and 3 from J, leaving 26 bases between them. In DNA, the CDR3 is TGTGCCAGCAGCTTAATGGGGGGCTCGGGGCGGTATACCGGCTACGAGCAGTACTTC. This encodes CASSLMGGSGRYTGYEQYF.

The chain has TRBV7-9 and TRBJ1-2; tentatively, D is TRBD1 (5 bases). Germline CDR1 reads SEHNR; CDR2 reads FQNEAQ (reference sequence). The CDR3 is 14 amino acids. The ends were cut back, 5 bases at V and 0 bases at J, with 10 bases in the middle. The CDR3 region has the DNA TGTGCCAGCAGCCGGCAGGGCACTAACTATGGCTACACCTTC. Encoded protein: CASSRQGTNYGYTF.

Many counts were recorded for this clonotype. This chain links TRBV28 with TRBJ2-7, with TRBD2 matching over 10 bases. There are 15 residues in the CDR3. J gave up 7 bases and V 4 bases, and 10 bases lay outside the gene matches. Per the germline V gene, CDR1 is MDHEN and CDR2 is SYDVKM. The CDR3 loop is CASSSRGLAGVEQYF. The DNA of the CDR3 is TGTGCCAGCAGTTCCAGGGGCCTAGCGGGAGTTGAGCAGTACTTC.

In this sample, this clonotype turned up many times. The J gene is TRBJ2-1, the V gene TRBV20-1, with TRBD2 matching over 9 bases. V lost 5 bases and J lost 7; bases outside the gene matches: 15. The CDR3 spans 16 residues. The V gene's germline CDR1 is DFQATT and CDR2 SNEGSKA (reference sequence). CDR3 amino acids: CSAPRALAGSRNEQFF. CDR3 sequence (DNA): TGCAGTGCTCCGCGGGCCCTAGCGGGGTCTCGGAATGAGCAGTTCTTC.

This clonotype has at least ten counts. The gene calls are TRBV7-2 and TRBJ2-5; the match to TRBD2 covers 8 bases. The J segment lost 5 bases and the V segment lost 2 bases, leaving 1 base of the junction unmatched. Germline CDR1 reads SGHTA; CDR2 reads FQGNSA. The CDR3 extends over 13 amino acids. CDR3 DNA: TGTGCCAGCAGCTTACGGGAGGGGGAGACCCAGTACTTC. This translates into CASSLREGETQYF.

This clonotype showed up many times. The V gene is TRBV5-1, the J gene TRBJ2-5; D remains ambiguous. Germline V gene lookup returns CDR1 SGHRS and CDR2 YFSETQ. The CDR3 consists of 15 residues. V lost 1 base to trimming and J lost 4 bases, with 14 bases between them. The CDR3 nucleotides are TGCGCCAGCAGCTTGTCCGGTAGCCAGGCAGAGACCCAGTACTTC. It encodes CASSLSGSQAETQYF.

The sample holds many counts of this clonotype. The CDR3 protein is CASCRGGTYNSPLHF. The CDR3 nucleotides read TGTGCCAGCTGTCGGGGAGGAACCTATAATTCACCCCTCCACTTT. The V call is TRBV12-3 or TRBV12-4, the J call TRBJ1-6; no definite D call. The CDR3 covers 15 residues. V was trimmed by 8 bases and J by 2 bases, leaving 13 bases between them.

This chain joins TRBV19 and TRBJ2-1; TRBD2 matches 11 bases. V was clipped by 8 bases and J by 10 bases; unmatched bases: 19. There are 17 residues in the CDR3. The V gene's germline CDR1 is LNHDA and CDR2 SQIVND (reference sequence). The CDR3 DNA is TGTGCCAGTCGATGCACTAGCGGGAGTGGTGTCATCTGGGAGCAGTTCTTC. This gives the protein CASRCTSGSGVIWEQFF.

This clonotype was observed a single time. The junction does not match germline at one end; this may be a read error. This chain links TRBV29-1 with TRBJ2-4; D might be TRBD1 (6 bases). The CDR3 contains 13 residues. CDR1 is SQVTM, CDR2 ANQGSEA, per germline. CDR3 nucleotides: TGCAGCGCCCACTGGACAGTAGCCAAAAACATTCACTTC. This translates into CSAHWTVAKNIHF.

The chain links TRBV9 to TRBJ2-7; 12 bases match TRBD2. Trimming removed 8 bases from V and 6 bases from J; junction bases left unmatched: 15. The length of the CDR3 is 16 residues. Germline CDR1 reads SGDLS; CDR2 reads YYNGEE. The CDR3 loop reads CARTDRLAGVFGEQYF. In nucleotides, the CDR3 is TGTGCCAGGACCGACAGACTAGCGGGAGTCTTTGGCGAGCAGTACTTC.

This clonotype was detected many times. V is TRBV5-1 and J is TRBJ2-5; tentative D call: TRBD2 (6 bases). Per germline, CDR1 SGHRS and CDR2 YFSETQ. Trimming stripped 2 bases from V and 0 bases from J, with 11 bases between. This CDR3 has 15 amino acids. The CDR3 spells CASSFAAGYQETQYF. For the CDR3, the DNA is TGCGCCAGCAGCTTCGCGGCGGGGTACCAAGAGACCCAGTACTTC.

This clonotype was recorded at least ten times. V gene TRBV4-1 combines with J gene TRBJ1-1; no definite D call. Trimming left V 1 base short and J 4 bases short, with 13 bases between. Germline V gene sequence: CDR1 MGHRA, CDR2 YSYEKL. The CDR3 has 15 residues. The CDR3 nucleotides are TGCGCCAGCAGCCAAGGGTCAGGAGAAGGCACTGAAGCTTTCTTT. It codes for CASSQGSGEGTEAFF.

This clonotype showed up many times. The rearrangement links TRBV20-1 to TRBJ1-6, with D possibly being TRBD1 (5 bases). V was pared by 6 bases and J by 4 bases, with 19 bases between. Germline CDR1 DFQATT, CDR2 SNEGSKA (reference sequence). CDR3 length: 16 amino acids. CDR3 coding DNA: TGCAGTGCCCCGGCGGGGCTGGGGGGTTATAATTCACCCCTCCACTTT. Amino acid sequence: CSAPAGLGGYNSPLHF.

This clonotype was counted ten times or more. The rearrangement links TRBV7-3 to TRBJ1-2; 9 bases are shared with TRBD1. This CDR3 has 16 amino acids. Germline CDR1 and CDR2: SGHTA and FQGTGA. Trimming cost V 3 bases and J 7 bases; bases outside gene matches: 12. CDR3 protein: CASSLTSGTGFSGYTF. CDR3 in DNA: TGTGCCAGCAGCTTGACCTCCGGGACAGGGTTTAGTGGCTACACCTTC. Full variable domain (outside the CDR3, taken from reference TRBV7-3 and TRBJ1-2): GAGVSQTPSNKVTEKGKYVELRCDPISGHTALYWYRQSLGQGPEFLIYFQGTGAADDSGLPNDRFFAVRPEGSVSTLKIQRTERGDSAVYLCASSLTSGTGFSGYTFGSGTRLTVV.

As concerns this clonotype: An end of the junction does not agree with germline; a read error may underlie this. This chain links TRBV20-1 with TRBJ2-5, with 11 bases that match TRBD1. The CDR3 consists of 13 residues. Per the germline V gene, CDR1 is DFQATT and CDR2 is SNEGSKA (reference sequence). The CDR3 loop reads CSAGDRGKENQYF. Here the CDR3 DNA reads TGCAGTGCTGGGGACAGGGGGAAAGAGAACCAGTACTTC.

With respect to this clonotype: A much larger clone lies one base from this, so it may be a read error. V is TRBV10-3 and J is TRBJ2-2; 8 nucleotides line up with TRBD1. This CDR3 is built from 15 residues. With V trimmed by 4 bases and J by 4 bases, 5 bases remained unmatched. The V gene's germline CDR1 is ENHRY and CDR2 SYGVKD. The CDR3: CAISGQGIVTGELFF. The CDR3, as DNA: TGTGCCATCAGTGGACAGGGGATCGTCACCGGGGAGCTGTTTTTT.

There are many counts of this clonotype. The J gene is TRBJ2-5, the V gene TRBV5-1; TRBD2 matches at 15 bases. This CDR3 is built from 18 residues. The germline gives CDR1 SGHRS, CDR2 YFSETQ. Losses at the gene ends were 8 bases for V and 5 bases for J; bases not matched to a gene: 16. The CDR3 protein is CASRPGTAGTSGRETQYF. The CDR3 DNA is TGCGCCAGTAGGCCCGGGACGGCCGGGACTAGCGGGAGGGAGACCCAGTACTTC.

This clonotype occurred many times. This chain links TRBV20-1 with TRBJ2-7; D call uncertain. V gave up 2 bases and J gave up 0 bases, with 11 bases separating them. CDR1 and CDR2 from the germline V gene are DFQATT and SNEGSKA (reference sequence). The CDR3 has 14 amino acids. CDR3 protein: CSARPRLSSYEQYF. Written as DNA, the CDR3 is TGCAGTGCTAGACCCCGATTGAGCTCCTACGAGCAGTACTTC.

This clonotype was detected many times. The chain combines TRBV5-5 with TRBJ1-6; TRBD1 matches at 9 bases. Germline V gene sequence: CDR1 SGHKS, CDR2 YYEKEE (reference sequence). Trimming removed 4 bases from V and 5 bases from J; junction bases left unmatched: 4. The CDR3 is made up of 15 amino acids. In DNA form, the CDR3 reads TGTGCCAGCAGCGCACGGGACAGGGATAATTCACCCCTCCACTTT. As protein: CASSARDRDNSPLHF.

The rearrangement uses TRBV19 and TRBJ1-1; tentatively, D is TRBD1 (6 bases). This CDR3 has 15 amino acids. V dropped 7 bases and J dropped 1 base, with 16 bases sitting between them. Germline CDR1 reads LNHDA; CDR2 reads SQIVND (reference sequence). The CDR3 loop reads CASTLEGQTNTEAFF. CDR3 DNA sequence: TGTGCCAGTACCCTAGAGGGACAAACGAACACTGAAGCTTTCTTT.